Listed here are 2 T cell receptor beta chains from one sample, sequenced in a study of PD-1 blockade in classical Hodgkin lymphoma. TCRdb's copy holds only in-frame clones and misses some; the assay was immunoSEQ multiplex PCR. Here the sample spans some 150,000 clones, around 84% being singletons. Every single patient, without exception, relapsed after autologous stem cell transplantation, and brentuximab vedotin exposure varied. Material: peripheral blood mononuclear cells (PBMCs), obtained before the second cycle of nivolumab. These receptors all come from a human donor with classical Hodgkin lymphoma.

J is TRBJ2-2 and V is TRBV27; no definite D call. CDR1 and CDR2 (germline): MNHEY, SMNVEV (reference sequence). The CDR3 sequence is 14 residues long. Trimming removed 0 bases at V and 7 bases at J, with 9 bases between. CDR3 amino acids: CASSLSLLVGELFF. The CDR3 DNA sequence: TGTGCCAGCAGTTTATCTTTGTTGGTCGGGGAGCTGTTTTTT.

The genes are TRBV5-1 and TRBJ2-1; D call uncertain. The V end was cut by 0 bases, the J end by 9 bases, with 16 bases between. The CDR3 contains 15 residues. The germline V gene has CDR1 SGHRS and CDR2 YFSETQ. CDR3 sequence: CASSLGVPLASEQFF. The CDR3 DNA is TGCGCCAGCAGCTTGGGGGTCCCCTTGGCGAGTGAGCAGTTCTTC.